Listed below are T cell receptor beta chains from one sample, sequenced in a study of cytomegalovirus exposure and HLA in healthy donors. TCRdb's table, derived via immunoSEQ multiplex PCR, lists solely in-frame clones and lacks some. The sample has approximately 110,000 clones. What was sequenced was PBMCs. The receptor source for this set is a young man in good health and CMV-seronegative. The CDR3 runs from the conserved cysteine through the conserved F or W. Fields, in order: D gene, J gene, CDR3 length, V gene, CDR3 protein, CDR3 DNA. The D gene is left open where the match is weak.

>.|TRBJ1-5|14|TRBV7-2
CASSIDSANQPQHF
TGTGCCAGCAGCATCGACAGTGCCAATCAGCCCCAGCATTTT
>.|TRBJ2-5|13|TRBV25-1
CASSESPRETQYF
TGTGCCAGCAGTGAATCTCCCCGGGAGACCCAGTACTTC
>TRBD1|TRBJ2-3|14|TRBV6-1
CASNPGTGRDTQYF
TGTGCCAGCAATCCGGGGACAGGGAGGGATACGCAGTATTTT
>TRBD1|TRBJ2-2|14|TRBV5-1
CASSLEGGAGELFF
TGCGCCAGCAGCTTGGAAGGGGGCGCCGGGGAGCTGTTTTTT
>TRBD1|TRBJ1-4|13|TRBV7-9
CASRDRIIEKLFF
TGTGCCAGCCGGGACAGAATAATTGAAAAACTGTTTTTT
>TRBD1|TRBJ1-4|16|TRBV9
CASSVAQGGVNEKLFF
TGTGCCAGCAGCGTAGCCCAGGGGGGCGTAAATGAAAAACTGTTTTTT
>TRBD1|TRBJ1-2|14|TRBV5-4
CASSLRQGWYGYTF
TGTGCCAGCAGCTTGCGACAGGGTTGGTATGGCTACACCTTC
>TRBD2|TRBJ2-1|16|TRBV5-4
CASSRGLAGGLGEQFF
TGTGCCAGCAGCCGTGGACTAGCGGGGGGGCTTGGTGAGCAGTTCTTC
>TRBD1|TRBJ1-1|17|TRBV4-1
CASSHGGTAKKDTEAFF
TGCGCCAGCAGCCATGGCGGGACAGCTAAAAAGGACACTGAAGCTTTCTTT
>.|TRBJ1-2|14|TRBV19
CASSPPPQNYGYTF
TGTGCCAGTAGCCCGCCCCCGCAGAACTATGGCTACACCTTC
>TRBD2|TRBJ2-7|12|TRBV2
CAIGGGFYEQYF
TGTGCCATCGGCGGGGGGTTCTACGAGCAGTACTTC
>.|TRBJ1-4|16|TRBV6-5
CASSSRRSPGDEKLFF
TGTGCCAGCAGTTCCCGAAGGAGCCCGGGAGATGAAAAACTGTTTTTT
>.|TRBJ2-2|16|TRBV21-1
CASSKAGHANTGELFF
TGTGCCAGCAGCAAAGCGGGGCACGCGAACACCGGGGAGCTGTTTTTT
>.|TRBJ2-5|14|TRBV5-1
CASRFVSGQETQYF
TGCGCCAGCCGTTTCGTGTCAGGCCAAGAGACCCAGTACTTC
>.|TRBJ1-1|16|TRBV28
CASSSSNWDGGSEAFF
TGTGCCAGCAGTTCCTCAAACTGGGACGGGGGGAGTGAAGCTTTCTTT
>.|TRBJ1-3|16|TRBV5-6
CASRRTTTGSGNTIYF
TGTGCCAGCAGACGTACCACTACAGGGTCTGGAAACACCATATATTTT
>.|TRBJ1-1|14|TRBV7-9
CASSPQGLNTEAFF
TGTGCCAGCAGCCCACAGGGACTGAACACTGAAGCTTTCTTT
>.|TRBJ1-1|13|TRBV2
CASSVQGNTEAFF
TGTGCCAGCAGTGTACAGGGTAACACTGAAGCTTTCTTT
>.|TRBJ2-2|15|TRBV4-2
CASSQVTPQTGELFF
TGTGCCAGCAGCCAAGTAACTCCCCAAACCGGGGAGCTGTTTTTT
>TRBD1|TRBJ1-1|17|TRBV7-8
CASSKRQGVRINTEAFF
TGTGCCAGCAGCAAGAGACAGGGGGTAAGGATCAACACTGAAGCTTTCTTT
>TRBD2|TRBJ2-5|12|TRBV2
CATGLAGETQYF
TGTGCCACGGGACTAGCGGGGGAGACCCAGTACTTC
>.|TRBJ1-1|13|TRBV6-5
CASRRLGNTEAFF
TGTGCCAGCAGGCGTCTAGGGAACACTGAAGCTTTCTTT
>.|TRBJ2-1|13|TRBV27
CASSLYPTEEQFF
TGTGCCAGCAGTTTATACCCGACGGAGGAGCAGTTCTTC
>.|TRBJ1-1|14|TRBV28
CASTTGTRNTEAFF
TGTGCCAGTACAACCGGGACAAGGAACACTGAAGCTTTCTTT
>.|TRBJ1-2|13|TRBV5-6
CASSLGDNYGYTF
TGTGCCAGCAGCTTGGGAGATAACTATGGCTACACCTTC
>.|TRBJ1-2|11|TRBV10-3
CAIGQGYGYTF
TGTGCCATCGGGCAGGGCTATGGCTACACCTTC
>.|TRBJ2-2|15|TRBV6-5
CASSYSRGNTGELFF
TGTGCCAGCAGTTACAGTAGAGGAAACACCGGGGAGCTGTTTTTT
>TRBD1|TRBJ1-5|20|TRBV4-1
CASSQDDRTGGAYGNQPQHF
TGCGCCAGCAGCCAAGATGATCGTACAGGGGGCGCGTATGGCAATCAGCCCCAGCATTTT
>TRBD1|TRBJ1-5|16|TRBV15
CATSSRTGSSNQPQHF
TGTGCCACCAGCAGCCGGACAGGGAGCAGCAATCAGCCCCAGCATTTT
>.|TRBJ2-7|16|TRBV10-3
CAIRPEGEGFSYEQYF
TGTGCCATTCGCCCCGAGGGGGAGGGTTTCTCCTACGAGCAGTACTTC
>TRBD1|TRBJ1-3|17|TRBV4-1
CASSTIFPGTGLNTIYF
TGCGCCAGCAGCACCATCTTCCCCGGGACAGGGCTGAACACCATATATTTT